The 21 T cell receptor beta chains below were found in one sample sequenced in a study of shared clonotypes between healthy human individuals. The method was immunoSEQ multiplex PCR; TCRdb's version includes in-frame clones alone and lacks a portion of them. The sample includes 2 million to 2.5 million clones, about 95% of them seen just once. Sequenced sample: naive CD4+ T cells sorted from blood. Subset described: CD45RA+ positively selected. These TCRs come from a young man in good health.

The gene calls are TRBV9 and TRBJ2-5; tentative D call: TRBD2 (5 bases). The CDR3 is 14 amino acids. V was pared by 0 bases and J by 7 bases, with 13 bases between. Per the germline V gene, CDR1 is SGDLS and CDR2 is YYNGEE. The CDR3: CASSVGISAGTQYF. In nucleotides, the CDR3 is TGTGCCAGCAGCGTAGGAATTAGCGCCGGGACCCAGTACTTC. The whole variable domain, remainder taken from reference TRBV9 and TRBJ2-5, is DSGVTQTPKHLITATGQRVTLRCSPRSGDLSVYWYQQSLDQGLQFLIQYYNGEERAKGNILERFSAQQFPDLHSELNLSSLELGDSALYFCASSVGISAGTQYFGPGTRLLVL.

The chain couples TRBV28 to TRBJ2-7, with 9 bases matching TRBD1. CDR1 is MDHEN and CDR2 is SYDVKM in the germline V gene. Germline trimming cut 4 bases from V and 6 bases from J; bases unmatched to any gene: 16. CDR3 size: 17 residues. The CDR3 sequence is CASSSAGTGKKYGEQYF. CDR3 in DNA: TGTGCCAGCAGTTCCGCCGGGACAGGGAAGAAGTATGGCGAGCAGTACTTC.

Only a few counts were recorded for this clone. Other DNA sequences in this specimen translate into the identical CDR3. V gene TRBV28 combines with J gene TRBJ1-2; 7 bases are shared with TRBD1. V was clipped by 3 bases and J by 3 bases; unmatched bases: 1. Germline CDR1 and CDR2: MDHEN and SYDVKM. This CDR3 is built from 13 residues. This CDR3 reads CASSLGTDYGYTF. In nucleotides, the CDR3 is TGTGCCAGCAGTTTGGGGACAGACTATGGCTACACCTTC.

V is TRBV2 and J is TRBJ2-7, with 11 bases fitting TRBD1. Germline values: CDR1 SNHLY, CDR2 FYNNEI. Trimming cost V 11 bases and J 3 bases; bases outside gene matches: 6. The length of the CDR3 is 13 residues. The CDR3 here is CAYSGTGGYEQYF. The CDR3 DNA follows: TGTGCCTACAGCGGGACAGGGGGCTACGAGCAGTACTTC.

The chain recombines TRBV10-2 with TRBJ1-2; 7 bases are shared with TRBD1. After removal of 7 bases from V and 1 base from J, the junction contained 9 bases not matched to a gene. Germline assignment: CDR1 WSHSY and CDR2 SAAADI. The CDR3 is made up of 15 amino acids. In nucleotides, the CDR3 is TGCGCCAGCAAGAAACAAGGGACAGATAACTATGGCTACACCTTC. Translating it yields CASKKQGTDNYGYTF.

The gene calls are TRBV20-1 and TRBJ1-2; a possible D gene is TRBD1 (6 bases). This CDR3 spans 11 amino acids. The V and J ends lost 6 bases and 6 bases respectively, with 11 bases between them. Germline V gene sequence: CDR1 DFQATT, CDR2 SNEGSKA (reference sequence). The CDR3 coding sequence is TGCAGTGCCGGGGGCGGAAATGGCTACACCTTC. Amino acid sequence: CSAGGGNGYTF.

The chain employs TRBV6-1 and TRBJ2-7; D tentatively fits TRBD1 or TRBD2 (5 bases each). The CDR3 is 15 amino acids. In germline, CDR1 is MNHNS, CDR2 SASEGT. V gave up 0 bases and J gave up 5 bases, with 14 bases separating them. Here the CDR3 DNA reads TGTGCCAGCAGTGAAGCGCAGAGGGGAAGGGACGAGCAGTACTTC. It codes for CASSEAQRGRDEQYF.

This chain uses TRBV7-3 with TRBJ2-1, with 7 positions matching TRBD1. J gave up 7 bases and V 6 bases, and 6 bases lay outside the gene matches. The CDR3 spans 13 residues. Germline V gene data show CDR1 as SGHTA and CDR2 as FQGTGA. In nucleotides, the CDR3 is TGTGCCAGCAGTTCTGCAGGGGGTAATGAGCAGTTCTTC. It encodes CASSSAGGNEQFF.

A word on this clone: Other DNA sequences from this sample encode an identical CDR3 as well. The chain links TRBV10-3 to TRBJ2-7, with TRBD1 matching over 9 bases. The CDR3 is 15 amino acids. Germline values: CDR1 ENHRY, CDR2 SYGVKD. The junction had 3 bases not matched to a gene; V was cut back by 0 bases and J by 3 bases. In DNA, the CDR3 is TGTGCCATCAGTGAGTCGACAGGGGGGAGCTACGAGCAGTACTTC. Residues: CAISESTGGSYEQYF.

The chain combines TRBV7-2 with TRBJ2-1; no clear D gene. V was shortened by 1 base and J by 0 bases, with 7 bases between the two germline ends. CDR1 and CDR2 from the germline V gene are SGHTA and FQGNSA. The CDR3 covers 15 residues. The CDR3 protein is CASSLGVASYNEQFF. Here the CDR3 DNA reads TGTGCCAGCAGCTTAGGAGTTGCCTCCTACAATGAGCAGTTCTTC.

The chain employs TRBV28 and TRBJ1-5; D may be TRBD1 (5 bases). The ends were cut back, 6 bases at V and 9 bases at J, with 24 bases in the middle. The germline V gene has CDR1 MDHEN and CDR2 SYDVKM. There are 16 residues in the CDR3. CDR3 nucleotides: TGTGCCAGCAGGGCGGTCGGCGGGGGTCTAATGTGGCCCCAGCATTTT. Residues: CASRAVGGGLMWPQHF.

This clone was detected once. J is TRBJ2-7 and V is TRBV5-4; 12 bases fit TRBD2. The germline V gene has CDR1 SGHNT and CDR2 YYREEE (reference sequence). This CDR3 is 18 amino acids long. V shed 4 bases and J 1 base; nucleotides not matched to a gene: 12. Here the CDR3 reads CASSQSPTSGRMSYEQYF. The CDR3 nucleotides read TGTGCCAGCAGCCAATCTCCCACTAGCGGGAGGATGTCCTACGAGCAGTACTTC.

The rearrangement links TRBV21-1 to TRBJ1-2. TRBV21-1 represents a pseudogene. The CDR3 totals 18 residues. The CDR3 reads CAPNPAGLEEGRSYGYTF. The CDR3 bases are TGTGCCCCCAACCCAGCGGGACTAGAGGAGGGCCGGAGCTATGGCTACACCTTC.

This chain uses TRBV5-1 with TRBJ2-3, with 9 positions matching TRBD2. Germline V gene lookup returns CDR1 SGHRS and CDR2 YFSETQ. Trimming cost V 0 bases and J 4 bases; bases outside gene matches: 3. The CDR3 loop spans 15 amino acids. The CDR3 region has the DNA TGCGCCAGCAGCTTGGGCGGGAGGGCCGCAGATACGCAGTATTTT. Amino acids: CASSLGGRAADTQYF.

The J gene is TRBJ1-6, the V gene TRBV4-3; D gene unclear. Per the germline V gene, CDR1 is LGHNA and CDR2 is YSLEER. The CDR3 loop spans 16 amino acids. The ends were cut back, 0 bases at V and 7 bases at J, with 13 bases in the middle. In DNA, the CDR3 is TGCGCCAGCAGCCAAGATGGCAAACAGCCAAATTCACCCCTCCACTTT. Its protein product is CASSQDGKQPNSPLHF.

The chain is built from TRBV28 and TRBJ2-3; D may correspond to TRBD1 or TRBD2 (6 bases each). Germline loops: CDR1 MDHEN, CDR2 SYDVKM. The ends were cut back, 8 bases at V and 1 base at J, with 10 bases in the middle. There are 13 residues in the CDR3. CDR3 bases: TGTGCCAGCTCTAGGGGGGGCACAGATACGCAGTATTTT. Residues: CASSRGGTDTQYF. The entire variable domain, with the rest obtained from reference TRBV28 and TRBJ2-3, is as follows: DVKVTQSSRYLVKRTGEKVFLECVQDMDHENMFWYRQDPGLGLRLIYFSYDVKMKEKGDIPEGYSVSREKKERFSLILESASTNQTSMYLCASSRGGTDTQYFGPGTRLTVL.

This clone appeared a single time. Other DNA variants within this sample encode the same CDR3. This chain uses TRBV10-3 with TRBJ1-6, with 8 positions matching TRBD1. Germline CDR1 ENHRY, CDR2 SYGVKD. This CDR3 has 12 amino acids. Trimming took 9 bases from V and 9 from J; bases not matched to a gene: 4. The CDR3 reads CAIGQGGSPLHF. The CDR3 coding sequence is TGTGCCATTGGACAGGGTGGTTCACCCCTCCACTTT.

This chain joins TRBV5-1 and TRBJ1-1, with D perhaps TRBD1 (5 bases). CDR1 and CDR2 (germline): SGHRS, YFSETQ. The germline V and J ends were trimmed by 4 bases and 4 bases, with 17 bases remaining between them. The CDR3 runs 15 residues. The CDR3 sequence is CASSMGEQGSTEAFF. As DNA, the CDR3 is TGCGCCAGCAGCATGGGGGAGCAGGGAAGCACTGAAGCTTTCTTT. The variable domain in full, completed from reference TRBV5-1 and TRBJ1-1, reads KAGVTQTPRYLIKTRGQQVTLSCSPISGHRSVSWYQQTPGQGLQFLFEYFSETQRNKGNFPGRFSGRQFSNSRSEMNVSTLELGDSALYLCASSMGEQGSTEAFFGQGTRLTVV.

The CDR3: CASSVTSGNQETQYF. As DNA, the CDR3 is TGTGCCAGCAGCGTTACTAGCGGGAACCAAGAGACCCAGTACTTC. The chain carries TRBV9 and TRBJ2-5, with 10 bases fitting TRBD2. The germline gives CDR1 SGDLS, CDR2 YYNGEE. The CDR3 contains 15 residues. The ends lost 2 bases at V and 0 bases at J; junction bases unmatched: 1.

This chain links TRBV7-2 with TRBJ2-5, with 7 positions matching TRBD2. J lost 4 bases, V lost 5 bases, and 10 bases had no gene match. The germline V gene encodes CDR1 SGHTA and CDR2 FQGNSA. This CDR3 has 15 residues. This CDR3 is CASSRPSGHRETQYF. The CDR3 DNA follows: TGTGCCAGCAGCAGACCTAGCGGCCACAGAGAGACCCAGTACTTC.

The chain couples TRBV30 to TRBJ2-7; 8 positions match TRBD2. The V gene's germline CDR1 is GTSNPN and CDR2 SVGIG (reference sequence). Trimming took 0 bases from V and 5 from J; bases not matched to a gene: 6. The CDR3 runs 14 residues. The chain's CDR3 is CAWSVVAGGHEQYF. The CDR3 DNA reads TGTGCCTGGAGTGTAGTCGCGGGGGGCCACGAGCAGTACTTC.